A selection of T cell receptor beta chains follows, all from one sample in a study of T cell repertoires in ileal Crohn's disease. Sequencing used immunoSEQ multiplex PCR; TCRdb keeps in-frame clones, though not all of them. The sample includes fewer than 6,000 clones, over 80% seen only once; the top ten take roughly 19%. Sequences were obtained from ileal tissue. These receptor sequences come from an adult with Crohn's disease. CDR3s include the opening cysteine and the closing phenylalanine or tryptophan.

v_gene: TRBV27
j_gene: TRBJ1-1
CDR3aa: CASRTSTGNTEAFF

v_gene: TRBV9
j_gene: TRBJ2-1
CDR3aa: CASSPGSSYNEQFF

v_gene: TRBV16
j_gene: TRBJ1-2
CDR3aa: CASSPGTFPEGYTF

v_gene: TRBV27
j_gene: TRBJ2-7
CDR3aa: CASRPLRDSYEQYF

v_gene: TRBV30
j_gene: TRBJ2-3
CDR3aa: CAWSQGLAMTDTQYF

v_gene: TRBV28
j_gene: TRBJ1-4
CDR3aa: CASIRPGLNEKLFF

v_gene: TRBV11-2
j_gene: TRBJ1-1
CDR3aa: CASSLTQGSTEAFF

v_gene: TRBV6-5
j_gene: TRBJ1-6
CDR3aa: CASSEKGENSPLHF

v_gene: TRBV15
j_gene: TRBJ2-6
CDR3aa: CATSRERGSGANVLTF

v_gene: TRBV6-1
j_gene: TRBJ2-6
CDR3aa: CASFSGGSGANVLTF

v_gene: TRBV7-6
j_gene: TRBJ2-5
CDR3aa: CASSLRGRTKIQETQYF

v_gene: TRBV6-1
j_gene: TRBJ2-7
CDR3aa: CASSETHGVRPYEQYF

v_gene: TRBV29-1
j_gene: TRBJ1-2
CDR3aa: CSVRGTDGYTF

v_gene: TRBV5-1
j_gene: TRBJ1-6
CDR3aa: CASSLSGAGSYNSPLHF

v_gene: TRBV30
j_gene: TRBJ1-1
CDR3aa: CAWTRGRRFMNTEAFF

v_gene: TRBV10-1
j_gene: TRBJ2-7
CDR3aa: CASSESPPRDRLFEQYF

v_gene: TRBV7-9
j_gene: TRBJ1-3
CDR3aa: CASTSRGDRINSGNTIYF

v_gene: TRBV6-6
j_gene: TRBJ2-1
CDR3aa: CASSISGEQFF

v_gene: TRBV10-2
j_gene: TRBJ2-3
CDR3aa: CASCPRGVRDTQYF

v_gene: TRBV28
j_gene: TRBJ2-5
CDR3aa: CASSRTSQETQYF

v_gene: TRBV29-1
j_gene: TRBJ2-1
CDR3aa: CSVEFGKSNEQFF

v_gene: TRBV5-4
j_gene: TRBJ2-5
CDR3aa: CASSSTRGETQYF

v_gene: TRBV19
j_gene: TRBJ1-5
CDR3aa: CASSMSAEAGQPQHF

v_gene: TRBV19
j_gene: TRBJ1-2
CDR3aa: CASTVTGNYGYTF

v_gene: TRBV6-5
j_gene: TRBJ1-2
CDR3aa: CASSYPGTGAAGYTF

v_gene: TRBV4-1
j_gene: TRBJ2-3
CDR3aa: CASSELTSGSGDTQYF

v_gene: TRBV6-5
j_gene: TRBJ1-1
CDR3aa: CASSERGTEAFF

v_gene: TRBV19
j_gene: TRBJ2-1
CDR3aa: CASSSPGLNNEQFF

v_gene: TRBV19
j_gene: TRBJ2-3
CDR3aa: CASSILGGDTQYF

v_gene: TRBV6-5
j_gene: TRBJ1-6
CDR3aa: CASSEPYNSPLHF

v_gene: TRBV7-9
j_gene: TRBJ2-7
CDR3aa: CASSPGFYEQYF

v_gene: TRBV6-5
j_gene: TRBJ1-1
CDR3aa: CASSRGRNTEAFF

v_gene: TRBV4-1
j_gene: TRBJ2-7
CDR3aa: CASSQDRGYEQYF

v_gene: TRBV4-1
j_gene: TRBJ2-6
CDR3aa: CASSLHPGQGAQGANVLTF

v_gene: TRBV27
j_gene: TRBJ2-7
CDR3aa: CASSLSGGVGYEQYF

v_gene: TRBV5-4
j_gene: TRBJ2-2
CDR3aa: CASSAGLAGGYNTGELFF

v_gene: TRBV28
j_gene: TRBJ1-1
CDR3aa: CASISAGKAFF

v_gene: TRBV5-1
j_gene: TRBJ1-2
CDR3aa: CASSSGTDYGYTF

v_gene: TRBV5-6
j_gene: TRBJ1-4
CDR3aa: CASSLSGGNEKLFF

v_gene: TRBV18
j_gene: TRBJ2-1
CDR3aa: CASSPIRRAGKYNEQFF